This T cell receptor beta chain was captured in a study of blood T cell repertoires in COVID-19. Profiled with immunoSEQ multiplex PCR; TCRdb holds only in-frame clones, not every one. The data contain roughly 300,000 clones, 65% to 90% of them seen just once; the ten biggest clones take up about 4.2%. The V segment lost 4 bases and the J segment 2 bases; nucleotides outside the gene matches: 5. The CDR3 has 15 amino acids. Germline V gene lookup returns CDR1 LNHDA and CDR2 SQIVND (reference sequence). The chain links TRBV19 to TRBJ2-7; 10 bases map to TRBD1. The sample comprised PBMCs or T cells enriched from blood (not recorded which). The receptor was derived from a man aged 30 to 45 who had recovered from COVID-19. CDR3 residues: CASSKGTGAAYEQYF. The CDR3 DNA sequence: TGTGCCAGTAGTAAGGGGACAGGGGCTGCCTACGAGCAGTACTTC. The full variable domain, completed using reference TRBV19 and TRBJ2-7, is DGGITQSPKYLFRKEGQNVTLSCEQNLNHDAMYWYRQDPGQGLRLIYYSQIVNDFQKGDIAEGYSVSREKKESFPLTVTSAQKNPTAFYLCASSKGTGAAYEQYFGPGTRLTVT.